This TCR beta chain was captured by sequencing in a study of T cell clonality in common variable immunodeficiency. Overall study results and limits: Patient heterogeneity in the CVID cohort limited correlations between repertoire features and clinical complications. CVID subjects showed higher TCRbeta clonality than healthy controls. In common variable immunodeficiency, TCR beta chains reportedly carried fewer deletions and N-nucleotide insertions. Fewer TCRbeta clones were shared among CVID subjects than controls.

The data were produced by immunoSEQ multiplex PCR, yet TCRdb's version contains in-frame clones alone and is incomplete. The sample holds over 30,000 clones, and no clone turns up only once. At least ten counts were recorded for this clone. The antigen remains unidentified. This receptor was obtained from a person between 18 and 75 years old in good health. The sequencing input was peripheral blood mononuclear cells.

The CDR3 here is CASRTGTGRNEQYF. The part of the CDR3 DNA that was read is TGTGCCAGCAGGACCGGGACAGGGCGCAACGAG. V and J are TRBV13 and TRBJ2-7; 9 bases line up with TRBD1. The sequenced fragment ends 3 residues before the CDR3 boundary, so the rest is inferred from the germline J gene. V trimming: 6 bases; J trimming: 5 bases; junction bases outside the gene matches: 8. The germline V gene has CDR1 PRHDT and CDR2 FYEKMQ (reference sequence). The CDR3 spans 14 residues.